These 20 T cell receptor beta chains were all obtained from the same sample, sequenced in a study of shared clonotypes between healthy human individuals. The repertoire was sequenced with immunoSEQ multiplex PCR; TCRdb's copy has only in-frame clones and lacks some. Seen here are millions of clones, approximately 95% observed once, and the top ten hold 0.39%. Sequenced material: naive CD4+ T cells from PBMCs. The subset denotes: CD45RA+ positively selected. The receptors stem from a man younger than 35 in good health. Some clones in this sample may be carry-over from other donors' samples.

The chain has TRBV18 and TRBJ1-5; D uncertain. Germline CDR1 and CDR2: KGHSH and LQKENI. The CDR3 consists of 13 residues. The V and J ends lost 6 bases and 7 bases respectively, with 13 bases between them. This chain's CDR3 is CASSLDAKQPQHF. The CDR3 nucleotides read TGTGCCAGCTCTCTTGACGCGAAGCAGCCCCAGCATTTT.

The V call is TRBV5-6, the J call TRBJ1-2; D is unclear. The V gene's germline CDR1 is SGHDT and CDR2 YYEEEE. V was shortened by 2 bases and J by 5 bases, with 13 bases between the two germline ends. The CDR3 is 14 amino acids. CDR3 DNA sequence: TGTGCCAGCAGCTTACAGACTGAAATTTATGGCTACACCTTC. Amino acid sequence: CASSLQTEIYGYTF.

The chain carries TRBV28 and TRBJ2-3; a possible D gene is TRBD1 (5 bases). The CDR3 length is 13 residues. The V and J ends lost 0 bases and 11 bases respectively, with 12 bases between them. Germline CDR1 is MDHEN and CDR2 is SYDVKM. This chain's CDR3 is CASSLWSGQGQYF. Written as DNA, the CDR3 is TGTGCCAGCAGTTTATGGTCCGGGCAGGGGCAGTATTTT. Using reference TRBV28 and TRBJ2-3 for the parts outside the CDR3, the full variable domain is DVKVTQSSRYLVKRTGEKVFLECVQDMDHENMFWYRQDPGLGLRLIYFSYDVKMKEKGDIPEGYSVSREKKERFSLILESASTNQTSMYLCASSLWSGQGQYFGPGTRLTVL.

The V gene is TRBV6-5, the J gene TRBJ1-5; D is unclear. Germline-derived CDR1 and CDR2 are MNHEY and SVGAGI. The V gene lost 0 bases and the J gene lost 9 bases, with 12 bases spanning the gap. The CDR3 runs to 14 residues. The CDR3 DNA reads TGTGCCAGCAGTTACTCGCAGGCCCGGGGGCCCCAGCATTTT. This sequence encodes CASSYSQARGPQHF.

The CDR3: CSASEAQPQHF. The CDR3 DNA is TGCAGTGCTTCAGAGGCTCAGCCCCAGCATTTT. This sequence joins TRBV20-1 and TRBJ1-5, with D hard to call. V lost 5 bases and J 6 bases, leaving 8 bases between the germline ends. Germline V CDR1 and CDR2: DFQATT, SNEGSKA (reference sequence). This CDR3 spans 11 amino acids.

As to this clone: This same CDR3 is encoded by further DNA sequences in the sample. The chain uses TRBV7-3 and TRBJ2-2; no definite D call. The CDR3 sequence is 13 residues long. V was clipped by 3 bases and J by 0 bases, with 2 bases between them. Germline loops: CDR1 SGHTA, CDR2 FQGTGA. The CDR3 DNA follows: TGTGCCAGCAGCTTGTCGAACACCGGGGAGCTGTTTTTT. This sequence encodes CASSLSNTGELFF. Looking up the rest from reference TRBV7-3 and TRBJ2-2 gives the full variable domain: GAGVSQTPSNKVTEKGKYVELRCDPISGHTALYWYRQSLGQGPEFLIYFQGTGAADDSGLPNDRFFAVRPEGSVSTLKIQRTERGDSAVYLCASSLSNTGELFFGEGSRLTVL.

The rearrangement joins TRBV7-9 to TRBJ2-1; D perhaps matches TRBD1 (6 bases). Germline V gene lookup returns CDR1 SEHNR and CDR2 FQNEAQ (reference sequence). This CDR3 spans 13 amino acids. V gave up 0 bases and J gave up 7 bases, with 7 bases separating them. CDR3 DNA: TGTGCCAGCAGCTTAGCCAGGGGTAATGAGCAGTTCTTC. Its translation is CASSLARGNEQFF.

This chain links TRBV28 with TRBJ2-7; TRBD2 matches 9 bases. Germline trimming cut 4 bases from V and 5 bases from J; bases unmatched to any gene: 9. This CDR3 region has 15 residues. Germline assignment: CDR1 MDHEN and CDR2 SYDVKM. The CDR3 loop reads CASSSPVSGSDEQYF. CDR3 coding DNA: TGTGCCAGCAGTTCCCCGGTTAGCGGGAGCGACGAGCAGTACTTC.

V is TRBV5-1 and J is TRBJ2-3, with TRBD2 matching 7 bases. Germline trimming cut 3 bases from V and 6 bases from J; bases unmatched to any gene: 7. CDR3 length: 14 residues. The germline CDR1 and CDR2 sequences are SGHRS and YFSETQ. The CDR3 nucleotides are TGCGCCAGCAGCTCTGGCGGGAGAGGGGATACGCAGTATTTT. It specifies CASSSGGRGDTQYF.

The rearrangement uses TRBV30 and TRBJ2-7, with 11 positions matching TRBD2. CDR3 size: 14 residues. The J segment lost 6 bases and the V segment lost 2 bases, leaving 6 bases of the junction unmatched. The V gene's germline CDR1 is GTSNPN and CDR2 SVGIG (reference sequence). The CDR3 DNA sequence: TGTGCCTGGAGTCTTGGTCTAGCGGGAGGCGAGCAGTACTTC. Its translation is CAWSLGLAGGEQYF.

The V call is TRBV7-9, the J call TRBJ1-5; 10 nucleotides line up with TRBD1. V was pared by 5 bases and J by 6 bases, with 7 bases of the junction left unmatched. The length of the CDR3 is 15 residues. Germline V gene data show CDR1 as SEHNR and CDR2 as FQNEAQ (reference sequence). The CDR3 is CASSPQGQGSQPQHF. In nucleotides, the CDR3 is TGTGCCAGCAGCCCACAGGGACAGGGGAGTCAGCCCCAGCATTTT.

The rearrangement uses TRBV11-2 and TRBJ1-5; D unclear. The CDR3 is 13 residues long. Germline V lookup: CDR1 SGHAT, CDR2 FQNNGV. Between the trimmed V and J ends, which lost 3 bases and 6 bases, there was a span of 9 bases. The CDR3 region has the DNA TGTGCCAGCAGCTTGTACACGGGTCAGCCCCAGCATTTT. It yields the protein CASSLYTGQPQHF.

The chain employs TRBV7-2 and TRBJ2-7, with 14 positions matching TRBD2. V trimming: 1 base; J trimming: 6 bases; junction bases outside the gene matches: 8. From germline, CDR1 is SGHTA and CDR2 FQGNSA. The CDR3 sequence is 17 residues long. The CDR3: CASSLVGTSGSFSEQYF. As DNA, the CDR3 is TGTGCCAGCAGCTTAGTTGGGACTAGCGGGAGTTTTTCCGAGCAGTACTTC.

This chain joins TRBV7-9 and TRBJ1-5, with a possible D match to TRBD1 (5 bases). Germline CDR1 SEHNR, CDR2 FQNEAQ (reference sequence). Trimming shortened V by 4 bases and J by 6 bases, and 7 bases separated the two germline ends. The CDR3 has 12 amino acids. The CDR3: CASSSGPQPQHF. The CDR3 DNA is TGTGCCAGCAGCTCGGGGCCTCAGCCCCAGCATTTT.

The chain is built from TRBV7-2 and TRBJ2-3, with D perhaps TRBD1 (5 bases). V was clipped by 4 bases and J by 1 base, with 15 bases between them. In germline, CDR1 is SGHTA, CDR2 FQGNSA. CDR3 length equals 16 residues. The CDR3 protein is CASSSQGAPGTDTQYF. In nucleotides, the CDR3 is TGTGCCAGCAGCTCCCAGGGCGCGCCCGGCACAGATACGCAGTATTTT. Variable domain in full (rest from reference TRBV7-2 and TRBJ2-3): GAGVSQSPSNKVTEKGKDVELRCDPISGHTALYWYRQSLGQGLEFLIYFQGNSAPDKSGLPSDRFSAERTGGSVSTLTIQRTQQEDSAVYLCASSSQGAPGTDTQYFGPGTRLTVL.

This clone showed up just a few times. The chain recombines TRBV7-3 with TRBJ1-5; D is unclear. The CDR3 length is 12 residues. The V and J ends lost 5 bases and 3 bases respectively, with 5 bases between them. Germline V gives CDR1 SGHTA, CDR2 FQGTGA. Here the CDR3 DNA reads TGTGCCAGCAGCCCTCCCAATCAGCCCCAGCATTTT. Protein product: CASSPPNQPQHF. The variable domain in full, completed from reference TRBV7-3 and TRBJ1-5, reads GAGVSQTPSNKVTEKGKYVELRCDPISGHTALYWYRQSLGQGPEFLIYFQGTGAADDSGLPNDRFFAVRPEGSVSTLKIQRTERGDSAVYLCASSPPNQPQHFGDGTRLSIL.

This sequence joins TRBV25-1 and TRBJ2-2, with a weak D call TRBD2 (6 bases). This CDR3 is built from 15 residues. Germline CDR1 MGHDK, CDR2 SYGVNS. V lost 4 bases and J 0 bases, leaving 9 bases between the germline ends. CDR3 sequence: CASSGREPNTGELFF. The DNA for the CDR3 is TGTGCCAGCAGTGGTCGGGAGCCGAACACCGGGGAGCTGTTTTTT.

This chain connects TRBV5-1 to TRBJ1-1; tentatively, D is TRBD1 (5 bases). Germline V gene lookup returns CDR1 SGHRS and CDR2 YFSETQ. Trimming left V 2 bases short and J 1 base short, with 12 bases between. CDR3 length: 15 amino acids. The CDR3, as DNA: TGCGCCAGCAGCTTTTCCGGGGCTCCGAACACTGAAGCTTTCTTT. The encoded protein is CASSFSGAPNTEAFF. The variable domain in full, with the rest retrieved from reference TRBV5-1 and TRBJ1-1, is KAGVTQTPRYLIKTRGQQVTLSCSPISGHRSVSWYQQTPGQGLQFLFEYFSETQRNKGNFPGRFSGRQFSNSRSEMNVSTLELGDSALYLCASSFSGAPNTEAFFGQGTRLTVV.

CDR3 loop: CASTPGQHYGYTF. In nucleotides, the CDR3 is TGTGCCAGCACCCCGGGACAACACTATGGCTACACCTTC. The chain employs TRBV28 and TRBJ1-2; possible D gene TRBD1, 6 bases. The CDR3 totals 13 residues. V lost 7 bases to trimming and J lost 3 bases, with 12 bases between them. The germline V gene has CDR1 MDHEN and CDR2 SYDVKM.

Remarks on this clone: This CDR3 is also generated by other DNA sequences in the sample. The chain uses TRBV5-1 and TRBJ1-5; no definite D call. This CDR3 is 13 amino acids long. Germline V lookup: CDR1 SGHRS, CDR2 YFSETQ. The V end lost 4 bases, the J end lost 3 bases, and 8 bases lay between the germline ends. CDR3 sequence reads: CASSPDPNQPQHF. In nucleotides, the CDR3 is TGCGCCAGCAGCCCCGACCCCAATCAGCCCCAGCATTTT.